This T cell receptor (beta chain) was recorded in a study of cytotoxic CD8 clonotypes in ibrutinib-treated CLL. Study-level results: Baseline clonality was higher than in age-matched healthy donors and moved in step with circulating CD8+ T-cell counts.

Sequenced by immunoSEQ multiplex PCR; TCRdb stores in-frame clones only, minus some. The sample has fewer than 400,000 clones, around 66% seen once. A few counts support this clone. Its target is unknown. Trimming removed 4 bases from V and 0 bases from J, with 15 bases in between. CDR1 MGHRA and CDR2 YSYEKL come from the germline V gene. CDR3 length: 16 amino acids. Sequences were derived from PBMCs, sampled after 36 months of ibrutinib treatment. The rearrangement links TRBV4-1 to TRBJ1-1; weak D call: TRBD1 (5 bases). The clonotype originates from a human donor with chronic lymphocytic leukemia. The CDR3 reads CASSLRTGPMNTEAFF. CDR3 DNA sequence: TGCGCCAGCAGCCTCCGGACGGGACCTATGAACACTGAAGCTTTCTTT.